This TCR beta chain was observed in a study of T cells in women clearing cervical HPV infection. Study at large: Case blood drawn at lesion detection; control blood after infection cleared. Case blood was drawn a median approximately 160 days after lesion detection. Study-level results: Timing of associations relative to infection is unclear; T-cell subsets were not isolated. T-cell numbers per sample were unknown and may explain richness differences.

This table comes from immunoSEQ multiplex PCR, and its TCRdb copy is limited to in-frame clones, with some not included. The ten most abundant clones cover 4.8% of a sample with tens of thousands of clones. In regard to this clone: Its specificity is unknown.

Sequencing input: blood buffy coat. The receptor's source is a woman aged 18-70 years with a cervical HPV16 infection that either progressed to CIN3+ or cleared (not recorded which).

The CDR3 loop reads CASKRGVGEKLFF. CDR3 bases read: TGTGCCAGCAAAAGGGGAGTAGGAGAAAAA. V gene TRBV12-3 or TRBV12-4 combines with J gene TRBJ1-4, with D perhaps TRBD1 (5 bases). The sequence runs out 3 residues before the end of the CDR3; the remainder is reconstructed from the germline J gene. The CDR3 is 13 amino acids. The V and J ends lost 7 bases and 8 bases respectively, with 14 bases between them.